Listed here is a single T cell receptor beta chain. Its antigen remains unidentified. This entry belongs to a study of chemoradiotherapy in HPV16-positive cancers. Study information: Candidate HPV-specific T-cell clones and common TCR motifs came from functional assays in two HPV16-positive patients.

The germline V gene has CDR1 SGHRS and CDR2 YFSETQ. This CDR3 region has 14 residues. The V end was cut by 5 bases, the J end by 5 bases, with 16 bases between. Repertoires were sampled repeatedly during chemoradiotherapy. General study results and limits: Non-HPV-specific T cells did not expand in tumors during treatment, whereas candidate HPV-specific clones and E7-related motifs did. HPV-specific T cells were functionally defined from only a couple of HPV16-positive patients.

The repertoire was sequenced with immunoSEQ multiplex PCR; TCRdb's copy has only in-frame clones and lacks some. The table includes some 16,000 clones, roughly three quarters detected once. The receptor's source is a human donor with HPV-associated anogenital cancer. The V and J genes are TRBV5-1 and TRBJ2-5; D is perhaps TRBD1 (5 bases). Sample acquisition took place from a patient who underwent chemoradiotherapy. The CDR3 bases are TGCGCCAGCAGGTTGAGGTTGGGGCTGGAGACCCAGTACTTC. It yields the protein CASRLRLGLETQYF.